What follows are 27 T cell receptor beta chains derived from one specimen sequenced in a study of human T cells and chemical hapten exposure. TCRdb called the RACE reads again in MiXCR, with one record for every CDR3 protein. The sample consists of roughly 190,000 distinct CDR3 sequences, more than 20% of them appearing once. Time point described: patch test 1, 2 weeks after DPC sensitization. Regarding treatment: therapeutic diphenylcyclopropenone sensitization with weekly scalp DPC. The specimen comprised whole blood, sampled in connection with sensitization to the hapten diphenylcyclopropenone (DPC). All receptors derive from a woman between 50 and 59 years old with alopecia areata. Some clones in this sample may be carry-over from other donors' samples.

The CDR3 DNA reads TGCAGCGTCGGACTAGCGGTACCCTCTGGGGCCAACGTCCTGACTTTC. It codes for CSVGLAVPSGANVLTF. The chain has TRBV29-1 and TRBJ2-6; 10 nucleotides match TRBD2. This CDR3 region has 16 residues. The V and J ends lost 6 bases and 0 bases, in that order; junction bases with no gene match: 5. Germline V gene lookup returns CDR1 SQVTM and CDR2 ANQGSEA.

This clonotype has just a few counts. The V call is TRBV5-1, the J call TRBJ1-1; D unclear. V shed 3 bases and J shed 13 bases, with 16 bases lying between them. The CDR3 consists of 12 residues. Germline V gene data show CDR1 as SGHRS and CDR2 as YFSETQ. CDR3 protein: CASSYRVPRSFF. In nucleotides, the CDR3 is TGCGCCAGCAGCTACCGGGTCCCCCGAAGTTTCTTT.

In its sample, this clonotype was seen a few times. V gene TRBV5-6 combines with J gene TRBJ1-5, with a possible D match to TRBD1 (6 bases). Germline V gene sequence: CDR1 SGHDT, CDR2 YYEEEE. The CDR3 loop spans 16 amino acids. V shed 1 base and J shed 5 bases, with 16 bases lying between them. CDR3 coding DNA: TGTGCCAGCAGCTTGCGAATCGGGGGGCCACATCAGCCCCAGCATTTT. Its protein is CASSLRIGGPHQPQHF.

The sample holds a few counts of this clonotype. The chain couples TRBV15 to TRBJ2-7; D is perhaps TRBD2 (6 bases). The CDR3 contains 13 residues. Germline CDR1 LNHNV, CDR2 YYDKDF (reference sequence). V lost 3 bases, J lost 3 bases, and 9 bases lay in between. The CDR3 is CATSSQRVYEQYF. Written as DNA, the CDR3 is TGTGCCACCAGCAGCCAGCGGGTCTACGAGCAGTACTTC.

This clonotype appeared a few times. The chain links TRBV2 to TRBJ2-1, with a tentative D call TRBD1 (5 bases). V was clipped by 5 bases and J by 6 bases, with 17 bases between them. This CDR3 has 15 amino acids. CDR1 SNHLY and CDR2 FYNNEI come from the germline V gene. CDR3 nucleotide sequence: TGTGCCAGCAGTAGAAGTAACAGGTGGGGCAATGAGCAGTTCTTC. Protein product: CASSRSNRWGNEQFF.

The chain joins TRBV9 to TRBJ2-1, with 7 bases lining up with TRBD2. The germline V gene encodes CDR1 SGDLS and CDR2 YYNGEE. The CDR3 has 17 residues. V gave up 1 base and J gave up 4 bases; unmatched junction bases: 11. CDR3 in amino acids: CASSVSPPASGYNEQFF. CDR3 in DNA: TGTGCCAGCAGCGTATCTCCCCCCGCTAGCGGATACAATGAGCAGTTCTTC. Full variable domain (rest looked up from reference TRBV9 and TRBJ2-1): DSGVTQTPKHLITATGQRVTLRCSPRSGDLSVYWYQQSLDQGLQFLIQYYNGEERAKGNILERFSAQQFPDLHSELNLSSLELGDSALYFCASSVSPPASGYNEQFFGPGTRLTVL.

The chain is built from TRBV20-1 and TRBJ1-3; D uncertain. V was pared by 4 bases and J by 0 bases, with 10 bases between. Germline V gene lookup returns CDR1 DFQATT and CDR2 SNEGSKA (reference sequence). This CDR3 is 14 amino acids long. The CDR3 DNA follows: TGCAGTGCTATTGGGTCGGTCTCTGGAAACACCATATATTTT. Encoded protein: CSAIGSVSGNTIYF.

V and J are TRBV11-1 and TRBJ2-1; D might be TRBD2 (6 bases). There are 17 residues in the CDR3. V lost 5 bases and J 3 bases, leaving 20 bases between the germline ends. The germline gives CDR1 SGHAT, CDR2 FQDESV (reference sequence). CDR3 in DNA: TGTGCCAGCAGCCCCGGCCCGTACGGAGCGGGCTACAATGAGCAGTTCTTC. It is translated as CASSPGPYGAGYNEQFF.

The genes are TRBV11-2 and TRBJ2-3, with TRBD2 matching over 12 bases. Looked up from germline, CDR1 is SGHAT and CDR2 is FQNNGV. The CDR3 sequence is 16 residues long. Unmatched junction bases numbered 6, after V lost 4 bases and J lost 4 bases. As DNA, the CDR3 is TGTGCCAGCAGCTCGCAGACTAGCGGGAGATCAGATACGCAGTATTTT. Amino acid sequence: CASSSQTSGRSDTQYF.

There are a few counts of this clonotype. The chain has TRBV20-1 and TRBJ2-3; 8 bases fit TRBD2. Germline V gene sequence: CDR1 DFQATT, CDR2 SNEGSKA (reference sequence). This CDR3 spans 15 amino acids. Trimming at V came to 3 bases and at J to 2 bases, leaving 7 bases not matched to a gene. CDR3 sequence (DNA): TGCAGTGCTAGTTCAACTAGCGGTGTCACAGATACGCAGTATTTT. This codes for CSASSTSGVTDTQYF.

CDR3 coding DNA: TGTGCCAGTACTAGCAGGGGAGTCAGCAATCAGCCCCAGCATTTT. Its protein is CASTSRGVSNQPQHF. V usage is TRBV19 and J usage is TRBJ1-5, with a tentative D call TRBD1 (6 bases). Germline CDR1 LNHDA, CDR2 SQIVND (reference sequence). The CDR3 is made up of 15 amino acids. V was clipped by 7 bases and J by 1 base, with 14 bases between them. Together with reference TRBV19 and TRBJ1-5, the CDR3 gives the full variable domain: DGGITQSPKYLFRKEGQNVTLSCEQNLNHDAMYWYRQDPGQGLRLIYYSQIVNDFQKGDIAEGYSVSREKKESFPLTVTSAQKNPTAFYLCASTSRGVSNQPQHFGDGTRLSIL.

This clonotype occurred once. V and J are TRBV20-1 and TRBJ2-1, with a tentative D call TRBD2 (6 bases). In germline, CDR1 is DFQATT, CDR2 SNEGSKA (reference sequence). Trimming took 6 bases from V and 0 from J, leaving 15 bases between them. This CDR3 is 15 amino acids long. CDR3 loop: CSALPSVSSYNEQFF. The DNA of the CDR3 is TGCAGTGCACTCCCTAGCGTGAGCTCCTACAATGAGCAGTTCTTC.

This chain uses TRBV7-9 with TRBJ1-4; TRBD1 might be the D (5 bases). This CDR3 has 12 residues. Between the trimmed V and J ends, which lost 6 bases and 8 bases, there was a span of 10 bases. The germline CDR1 and CDR2 sequences are SEHNR and FQNEAQ (reference sequence). The DNA of the CDR3 is TGTGCCAGCAGGCAGGGAGACGAAAAACTGTTTTTT. Amino acids: CASRQGDEKLFF.

The table lists this clonotype with a few counts. V is TRBV5-1 and J is TRBJ1-3; 8 bases map to TRBD1. CDR3 size: 16 residues. CDR1 SGHRS and CDR2 YFSETQ come from the germline V gene. V lost 3 bases to trimming and J lost 4 bases; unmatched junction nucleotides: 9. The CDR3 sequence: CASSWTGMSSGNTIYF. The CDR3 nucleotides read TGCGCCAGCAGCTGGACAGGGATGTCCTCCGGAAACACCATATATTTT.

This chain joins TRBV10-3 and TRBJ2-1, with D possibly TRBD2 on 6 matching bases. Germline CDR1 ENHRY, CDR2 SYGVKD. CDR3 length equals 13 residues. The chain's CDR3 is CASEAVGGNEQFF. DNA for the CDR3: TGTGCTAGCGAAGCGGTGGGGGGCAATGAGCAGTTCTTC.

V gene TRBV7-9 combines with J gene TRBJ2-3, with TRBD2 matching over 8 bases. The germline V gene encodes CDR1 SEHNR and CDR2 FQNEAQ (reference sequence). V lost 5 bases, J lost 6 bases, and 10 bases stayed unmatched. The CDR3 is 15 amino acids. CDR3 DNA sequence: TGTGCCAGCAGCCGAACGGGGGGGATAGGGGATACGCAGTATTTT. Protein sequence: CASSRTGGIGDTQYF.

This rearrangement joins TRBV5-1 to TRBJ1-2; D is undetermined. Germline V lookup: CDR1 SGHRS, CDR2 YFSETQ. The ends were cut back, 4 bases at V and 8 bases at J, with 12 bases in the middle. CDR3 length: 12 residues. CDR3 region: CASSPRVGGYTF. The CDR3, as DNA: TGCGCCAGCAGCCCACGGGTCGGGGGCTACACCTTC.

This clonotype was observed at least ten times. The rearrangement joins TRBV20-1 to TRBJ2-3; 9 bases align to TRBD2. V was pared by 5 bases and J by 5 bases, with 11 bases of the junction left unmatched. The CDR3 runs to 15 residues. The germline V gene has CDR1 DFQATT and CDR2 SNEGSKA (reference sequence). The CDR3 spells CSAPGGGLAIDTQYF. The CDR3 nucleotides are TGCAGTGCTCCCGGCGGGGGACTAGCTATAGATACGCAGTATTTT.

This clonotype was seen a handful of times. The chain carries TRBV20-1 and TRBJ2-5, with D perhaps matching TRBD1 (5 bases). The CDR3 has 14 residues. Germline values: CDR1 DFQATT, CDR2 SNEGSKA (reference sequence). V was clipped by 3 bases and J by 0 bases, with 11 bases between them. For the CDR3, the DNA is TGCAGTGCTAGTACAGGCTGGTACCAAGAGACCCAGTACTTC. It encodes CSASTGWYQETQYF.

This clonotype was detected many times. The chain links TRBV29-1 to TRBJ2-2, with 7 nucleotides matching TRBD1. The trim removed 4 bases at V and 6 bases at J, leaving 5 bases unmatched. The germline V gene encodes CDR1 SQVTM and CDR2 ANQGSEA. The CDR3 has 13 amino acids. The CDR3 DNA reads as TGCAGCGTTGGACAGGGCCGGTCCGGGGAGCTGTTTTTT. It is translated as CSVGQGRSGELFF.

CDR3 DNA: TGTGCCAGCTCCCGGGACAGGAGCTCCTACAATGAGCAGTTCTTC. It codes for CASSRDRSSYNEQFF. V is TRBV18 and J is TRBJ2-1, with 8 nucleotides matching TRBD1. This CDR3 spans 15 amino acids. Germline values: CDR1 KGHSH, CDR2 LQKENI. J lost 0 bases, V lost 6 bases, and 4 bases had no gene match.

This chain connects TRBV5-1 to TRBJ2-2; 9 bases align to TRBD2. The CDR3 extends over 15 amino acids. Germline V gives CDR1 SGHRS, CDR2 YFSETQ. With V trimmed by 4 bases and J by 3 bases, 4 bases remained unmatched. CDR3 DNA: TGCGCCAGCAGCACCAGACTAGCGGACACCGGGGAGCTGTTTTTT. It yields the protein CASSTRLADTGELFF.

J is TRBJ1-3 and V is TRBV21-1; the table's TRBD1 call for D was not verified on the DNA. TRBV21-1 is described as a pseudogene. The CDR3 is 17 residues long. The CDR3 nucleotides are TGTGCCAGCCCTCCCTGGGGAACAGGGGGTCTTGGAAACACCATATATTTT. This translates into CASPPWGTGGLGNTIYF.

The CDR3, as DNA: TGTGCCACCAGCAGGGCCGGGACAGGCACTACCGAGCAGTACTTC. Protein sequence: CATSRAGTGTTEQYF. This chain uses TRBV15 with TRBJ2-7, with 8 bases identical to TRBD1. The trim removed 3 bases at V and 6 bases at J, leaving 10 bases unmatched. Germline V gives CDR1 LNHNV, CDR2 YYDKDF (reference sequence). The CDR3 spans 15 residues.

The V and J genes are TRBV3-1 and TRBJ2-1; D perhaps matches TRBD2 (5 bases). CDR1 and CDR2 from the germline V gene are LGHDT and YNNKEL (reference sequence). V dropped 5 bases and J dropped 0 bases, with 14 bases sitting between them. CDR3 size: 16 residues. The CDR3 region has the DNA TGTGCCAGCAGCGCCGGAGGTCCTAGCTCCTACAATGAGCAGTTCTTC. Encoded protein: CASSAGGPSSYNEQFF.

The genes are TRBV20-1 and TRBJ2-1; 9 bases line up with TRBD2. The V gene's germline CDR1 is DFQATT and CDR2 SNEGSKA (reference sequence). The length of the CDR3 is 14 residues. The V segment lost 5 bases and the J segment 10 bases; nucleotides outside the gene matches: 12. CDR3 sequence (DNA): TGCAGTGCTCCAGATGGACTAGCGTCACCCGAGCAGTTCTTC. Protein sequence: CSAPDGLASPEQFF.

This clonotype showed up just a few times. The chain couples TRBV10-1 to TRBJ2-2, with TRBD1 matching over 8 bases. After removal of 6 bases from V and 4 bases from J, the junction contained 7 bases not matched to a gene. Germline-derived CDR1 and CDR2 are WNHNN and SYGVQD (reference sequence). The CDR3 spans 15 residues. CDR3 bases: TGCGCCAGCAGCCCCGGGACAGGAGGCACCGGGGAGCTGTTTTTT. Translated, it gives CASSPGTGGTGELFF.